Listed below are T cell receptor beta chains from one sample, sequenced in a study of blood T cell repertoires in COVID-19. The table came from immunoSEQ multiplex PCR; TCRdb's copy has only in-frame clones and leaves some out. The sample yields 140,000 to 150,000 clones, around 86% seen once. Sequencing was performed on PBMCs or T cells enriched from blood (not recorded which). These receptors were obtained from a man over 45 who had recovered from COVID-19. CDR3s include the opening cysteine and the closing phenylalanine or tryptophan. The D gene is left open where the match is weak. Only part of the rows carry a size: once, few, many, or a class if the clone is expanded.

size | length | J | V | D | CDR3 | DNA
- | 17 | TRBJ2-2 | TRBV11-2 | - | CASSLDLGGWDTGELFF | TGTGCCAGCAGCTTAGATCTCGGAGGGTGGGACACCGGGGAGCTGTTTTTT
- | 13 | TRBJ2-3 | TRBV27 | - | CASSLILSDTQYF | TGTGCCAGCAGTTTAATTCTTTCGGATACGCAGTATTTT
- | 15 | TRBJ2-3 | TRBV19 | TRBD2 | CASSGTSGRVDTQYF | TGTGCCAGTAGCGGGACTAGCGGGAGGGTTGATACGCAGTATTTT
- | 12 | TRBJ1-6 | TRBV7-2 | - | CASSLDISPLHF | TGTGCCAGCAGCTTAGACATATCACCCCTCCACTTT
- | 13 | TRBJ1-2 | TRBV6-5 | - | CASSTLGRYGYTF | TGTGCCAGCAGTACTCTGGGGCGGTATGGCTACACCTTC
- | 14 | TRBJ1-1 | TRBV6-9 | TRBD1 | CASTPGQGAPEAFF | TGTGCCAGCACCCCGGGACAGGGGGCGCCTGAAGCTTTCTTT
few | 17 | TRBJ2-1 | TRBV5-1 | TRBD2 | CASSLGPPSGGYNEQFF | TGCGCCAGCAGCTTGGGACCCCCCAGCGGGGGTTACAATGAGCAGTTCTTC
- | 15 | TRBJ1-6 | TRBV19 | - | CASSMTTNRNSPLHF | TGTGCCAGTAGTATGACGACAAACAGAAATTCACCCCTCCACTTT
- | 15 | TRBJ2-5 | TRBV7-9 | TRBD2 | CASSLGGLVGETQYF | TGTGCCAGCAGCTTAGGGGGACTAGTAGGAGAGACCCAGTACTTC
- | 14 | TRBJ1-1 | TRBV5-6 | - | CASSLIWQRTEAFF | TGTGCCAGCAGCTTAATATGGCAACGCACTGAAGCTTTCTTT
- | 12 | TRBJ2-7 | TRBV28 | - | CASSLPFGEQYF | TGTGCCAGCAGCTTGCCTTTCGGCGAGCAGTACTTC
once | 17 | TRBJ1-6 | TRBV5-1 | TRBD1 | CASSLYRGQGLNWPLHF | TGCGCCAGCAGCTTGTATAGGGGACAGGGGTTGAATTGGCCCCTCCACTTT
- | 14 | TRBJ1-6 | TRBV19 | - | CASKGELRHSPLHF | TGTGCCAGCAAAGGGGAATTGAGGCATTCACCCCTCCACTTT
- | 12 | TRBJ1-5 | TRBV19 | - | CASNRGNQPQHF | TGTGCCAGTAACAGAGGCAATCAGCCCCAGCATTTT
- | 16 | TRBJ2-7 | TRBV5-1 | TRBD2 | CASSAALVAGPYEQYF | TGCGCCAGCAGCGCGGCCTTGGTAGCGGGCCCCTACGAGCAGTACTTC
- | 14 | TRBJ1-4 | TRBV28 | - | CASSLAGPNEKLFF | TGTGCCAGCAGCTTGGCAGGGCCTAATGAAAAACTGTTTTTT
- | 15 | TRBJ1-2 | TRBV19 | TRBD1 | CASSREPGQAGGYTF | TGTGCCAGTAGTAGGGAGCCGGGACAGGCTGGGGGCTACACCTTC
- | 16 | TRBJ2-2 | TRBV5-6 | - | CASSQDTIWRTGELFF | TGTGCCAGCAGCCAGGACACCATATGGCGCACCGGGGAGCTGTTTTTT
- | 14 | TRBJ2-5 | TRBV5-1 | TRBD2 | CASSLDPGGETQYF | TGCGCCAGCAGCTTGGATCCGGGGGGAGAGACCCAGTACTTC
- | 17 | TRBJ2-3 | TRBV28 | TRBD2 | CASSLAGGVPSTDTQYF | TGTGCCAGCAGTCTAGCGGGAGGGGTACCTAGCACAGATACGCAGTATTTT
- | 16 | TRBJ1-3 | TRBV5-5 | TRBD1 | CASSLVGTAMGNTIYF | TGTGCCAGCAGCTTGGTCGGGACAGCTATGGGAAACACCATATATTTT
- | 14 | TRBJ2-1 | TRBV7-9 | - | CASSRGQRSNEQFF | TGTGCCAGCAGCAGGGGCCAGAGGTCCAATGAGCAGTTCTTC
- | 15 | TRBJ1-1 | TRBV7-3 | TRBD1 | CASSLKTGANTEAFF | TGTGCCAGCAGCCTTAAGACAGGGGCCAACACTGAAGCTTTCTTT
- | 14 | TRBJ2-5 | TRBV5-8 | - | CASSFGARDETQYF | TGTGCCAGCAGCTTTGGCGCCCGGGATGAGACCCAGTACTTC
- | 16 | TRBJ1-3 | TRBV6-1 | TRBD1 | CASSAPGQGAGNTIYF | TGTGCCAGCAGTGCTCCGGGACAGGGTGCTGGAAACACCATATATTTT
- | 15 | TRBJ2-1 | TRBV18 | TRBD2 | CASSPGRDVFHEQFF | TGTGCCAGCTCACCCGGGAGGGATGTTTTCCATGAGCAGTTCTTC
- | 13 | TRBJ1-1 | TRBV6-5 | - | CASSSSQNTEAFF | TGTGCCAGCAGCTCATCACAGAACACTGAAGCTTTCTTT
- | 15 | TRBJ2-5 | TRBV5-1 | - | CASSLVHAPGETQYF | TGCGCCAGCAGCTTGGTGCACGCCCCAGGAGAGACCCAGTACTTC
once | 15 | TRBJ1-4 | TRBV10-3 | TRBD1 | CAISAGQGADEKLFF | TGTGCCATCAGTGCGGGACAGGGGGCTGATGAAAAACTGTTTTTT
- | 15 | TRBJ1-1 | TRBV19 | TRBD1 | CASSDREVMNTEAFF | TGTGCCAGTAGTGACAGGGAGGTCATGAACACTGAAGCTTTCTTT
- | 13 | TRBJ1-2 | TRBV6-5 | - | CAIREVVPYGYTF | TGTGCCATACGGGAGGTGGTTCCATATGGCTACACCTTC
once | 11 | TRBJ1-2 | TRBV6-4 | - | CARGGHYGYTF | TGTGCCAGGGGGGGGCACTATGGCTACACCTTC